This T cell receptor (beta chain) came from a study of long-term antiretroviral therapy in people with HIV. Notes on the study in general: Clones that had undergone expansion before ART dominated the repertoire at all time points. Although diversity increased after ART, it remained lower than in transplant donor controls.

Treatment for every participant with HIV took place in the United States. The samples comprised about 1-10 million cryopreserved PBMC ahead of DNA extraction. Per germline, CDR1 SGHTA and CDR2 FQGNSA. This CDR3 has 14 amino acids. V was trimmed by 0 bases and J by 8 bases, leaving 13 bases between them. The assay, immunoSEQ v3.0, was run at survey level. Data came from immunoSEQ multiplex PCR; TCRdb stores just in-frame clones and leaves some out. Of approximately 33,000 clones in the sample, around 85% were seen once. In this sample, this clone turned up a few times. Its specificity is not known. J is TRBJ1-2 and V is TRBV7-2; D uncertain. This clonotype was sampled from a man younger than 30 with HIV. Sequenced material: unsorted PBMCs, taken 0.8 years before starting antiretroviral therapy. The CDR3 reads CASSLAVEGRGYTF. DNA for the CDR3: TGTGCCAGCAGCTTAGCGGTGGAAGGGAGAGGCTACACCTTC.